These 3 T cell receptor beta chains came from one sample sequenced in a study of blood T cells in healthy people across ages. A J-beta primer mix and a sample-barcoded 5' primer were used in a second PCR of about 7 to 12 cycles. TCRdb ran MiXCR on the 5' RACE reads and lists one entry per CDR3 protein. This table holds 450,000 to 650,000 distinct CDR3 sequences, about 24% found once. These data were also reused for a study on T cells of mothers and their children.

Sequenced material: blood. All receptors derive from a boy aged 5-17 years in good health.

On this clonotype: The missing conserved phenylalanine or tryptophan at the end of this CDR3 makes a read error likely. CDR3 in DNA: TGCGCCAGCAGCCGCGCCGGGACATCCGGGGCTAATGAAAAACTGTTTTAT. Encoded protein: CASSRAGTSGANEKLFY. The V and J genes are TRBV5-1 and TRBJ1-4; maybe TRBD1 (6 bases). This CDR3 spans 17 amino acids. V was shortened by 4 bases and J by 3 bases, with 19 bases between the two germline ends. From germline, CDR1 is SGHRS and CDR2 YFSETQ.

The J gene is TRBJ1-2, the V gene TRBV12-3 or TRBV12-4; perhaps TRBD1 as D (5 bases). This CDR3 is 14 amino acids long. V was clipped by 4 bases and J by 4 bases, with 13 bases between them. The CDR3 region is CASSYSAQGYGYTF. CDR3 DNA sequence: TGTGCCAGCAGTTACTCCGCGCAGGGCTATGGCTACACCTTC.

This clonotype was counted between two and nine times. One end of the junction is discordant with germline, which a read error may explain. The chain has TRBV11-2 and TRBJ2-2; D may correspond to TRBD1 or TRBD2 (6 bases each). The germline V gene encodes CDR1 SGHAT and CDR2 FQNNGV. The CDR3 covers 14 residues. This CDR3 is CASRYGQSTGGLFF. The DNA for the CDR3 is TGTGCCAGCAGATATGGACAGAGCACCGGGGGGCTGTTTTTT.